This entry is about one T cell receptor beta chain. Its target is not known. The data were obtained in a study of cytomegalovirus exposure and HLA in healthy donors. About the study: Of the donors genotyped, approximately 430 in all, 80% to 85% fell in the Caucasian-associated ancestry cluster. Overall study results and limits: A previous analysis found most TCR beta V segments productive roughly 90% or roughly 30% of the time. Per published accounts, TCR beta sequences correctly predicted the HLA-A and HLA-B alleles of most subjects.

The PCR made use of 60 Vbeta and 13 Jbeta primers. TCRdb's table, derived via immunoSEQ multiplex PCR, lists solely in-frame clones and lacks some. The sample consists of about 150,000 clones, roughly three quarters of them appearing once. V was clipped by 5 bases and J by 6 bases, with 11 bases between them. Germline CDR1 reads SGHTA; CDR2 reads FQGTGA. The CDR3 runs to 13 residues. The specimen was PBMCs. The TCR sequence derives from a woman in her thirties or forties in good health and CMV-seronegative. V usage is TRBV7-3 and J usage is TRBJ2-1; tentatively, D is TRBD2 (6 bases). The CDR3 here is CASSRDFGNEQFF. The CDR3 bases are TGTGCCAGCAGCCGGGACTTCGGCAATGAGCAGTTCTTC.